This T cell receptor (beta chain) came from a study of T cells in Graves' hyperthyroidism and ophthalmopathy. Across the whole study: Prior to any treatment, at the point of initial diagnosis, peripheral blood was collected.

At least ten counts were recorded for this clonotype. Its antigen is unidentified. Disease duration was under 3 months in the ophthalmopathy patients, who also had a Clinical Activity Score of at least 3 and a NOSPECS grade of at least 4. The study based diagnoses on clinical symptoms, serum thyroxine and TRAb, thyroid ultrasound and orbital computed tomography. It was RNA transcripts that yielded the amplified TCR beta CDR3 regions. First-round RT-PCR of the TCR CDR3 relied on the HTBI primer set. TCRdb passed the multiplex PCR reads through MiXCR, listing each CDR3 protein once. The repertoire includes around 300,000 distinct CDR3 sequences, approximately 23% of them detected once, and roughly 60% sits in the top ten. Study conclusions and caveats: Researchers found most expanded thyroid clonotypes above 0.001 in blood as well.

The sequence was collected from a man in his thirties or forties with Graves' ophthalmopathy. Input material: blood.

The CDR3 nucleotides read TGCGCCAGCAGCTCCGAGATCGGACTAGCTGATCTCTACAATGAGCAGTTCTTC. It codes for CASSSEIGLADLYNEQFF. The J gene is TRBJ2-1, the V gene TRBV5-1; 8 positions match TRBD2. The CDR3 sequence is 18 residues long. The germline V gene has CDR1 SGHRS and CDR2 YFSETQ. V dropped 3 bases and J dropped 3; count of bases not matched to a gene: 14.